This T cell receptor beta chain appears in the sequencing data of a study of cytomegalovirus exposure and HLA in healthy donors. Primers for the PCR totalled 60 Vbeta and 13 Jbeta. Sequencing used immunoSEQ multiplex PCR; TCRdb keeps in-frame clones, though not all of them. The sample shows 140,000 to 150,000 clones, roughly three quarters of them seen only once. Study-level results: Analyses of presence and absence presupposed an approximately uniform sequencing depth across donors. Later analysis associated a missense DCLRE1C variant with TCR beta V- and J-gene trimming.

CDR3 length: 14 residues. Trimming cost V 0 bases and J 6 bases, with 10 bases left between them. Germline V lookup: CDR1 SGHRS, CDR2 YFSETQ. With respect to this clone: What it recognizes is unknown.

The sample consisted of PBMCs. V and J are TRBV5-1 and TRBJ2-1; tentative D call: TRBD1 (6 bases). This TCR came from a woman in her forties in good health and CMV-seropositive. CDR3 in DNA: TGCGCCAGCAGCTTGGAACAGGGTGGCAATGAGCAGTTCTTC. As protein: CASSLEQGGNEQFF.